The present entry profiles one T cell receptor beta chain with its context. The antigen remains undetermined. Per the germline V gene, CDR1 is SGHAT and CDR2 is FQDESV (reference sequence). This CDR3 is 18 amino acids long. V lost 5 bases to trimming and J lost 0 bases, with 19 bases between them. This sample is part of a study of CD8+CD57+ T cells in acquired aplastic anemia. Study-level information: CD4+ and CD8+ cells, once sorted, gave DNA averaging about 3 ug. Healthy donors had, on average, roughly 10 million reads for their CD4+ cells.

Whole-study results and caveats: It was found that some 31 CD8+ CDR3 sequences were shared between patients and controls. For CD8+ Simpson's diversity, patients and controls showed no significant difference.

TCR beta VDJ combinations and CDR3 sequences were profiled from genomic DNA. TCRdb passed the reads through MiXCR, listing each CDR3 protein once. The data show roughly 150,000 distinct CDR3 sequences, roughly 45% seen once. Material: sorted CD4+, CD8+, or CD8+CD57+ T cells (not recorded which) from PBMCs. This clonotype originated in a human donor in good health. V and J are TRBV11-1 and TRBJ2-2, with D possibly being TRBD1 (5 bases). The CDR3 sequence is CASSQGPQGCANTGELFF. The CDR3 coding sequence is TGTGCCAGCAGCCAGGGTCCCCAGGGCTGTGCGAACACCGGGGAGCTGTTTTTT.